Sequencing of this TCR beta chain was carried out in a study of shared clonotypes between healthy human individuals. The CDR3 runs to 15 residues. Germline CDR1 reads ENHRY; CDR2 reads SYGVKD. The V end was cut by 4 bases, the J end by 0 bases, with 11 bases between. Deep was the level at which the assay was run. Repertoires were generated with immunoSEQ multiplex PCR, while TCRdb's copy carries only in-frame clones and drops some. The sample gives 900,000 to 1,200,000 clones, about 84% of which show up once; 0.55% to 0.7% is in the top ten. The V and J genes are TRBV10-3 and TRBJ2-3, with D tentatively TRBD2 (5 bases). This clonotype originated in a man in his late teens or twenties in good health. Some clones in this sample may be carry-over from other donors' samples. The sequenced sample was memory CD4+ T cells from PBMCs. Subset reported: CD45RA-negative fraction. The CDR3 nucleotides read TGTGCCATCAGTGGAGCGGCACTAAGCACAGATACGCAGTATTTT. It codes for CAISGAALSTDTQYF.